This TCR beta chain was retrieved from a study of post-analysis software for immune sequencing data. Study information: Progressive-relapsing, secondary progressive and relapsing-remitting multiple sclerosis were among the disease courses included.

Study observations and caveats: Batch-mates among the samples co-clustered strongly by F measure. Those with multiple sclerosis, the patient group, showed significantly lower normalized Chao1 diversity than controls.

The count of this clonotype is one. What it binds is not known. cDNA libraries for TCR beta contained unique molecular identifiers. Input populations of roughly 0.95 to 10 million T cells gave rise to approximately 500,000 cDNA molecules. TCRdb recomputed calls from the PCR reads with MiXCR, one row per CDR3 protein. The sample holds hundreds of thousands of distinct CDR3 sequences, about 40% seen once. This sequence was found in a girl between 10 and 17 years old with multiple sclerosis. The sample comprised blood.

CDR3 sequence (DNA): TGTGCCAGCAGGCCACATAGCGGGCAAGAGACCCAGTACTTC. Protein: CASRPHSGQETQYF. The chain has TRBV14 and TRBJ2-5; 7 bases fit TRBD2. Germline values: CDR1 SGHDN, CDR2 FVKESK. This CDR3 comprises 14 residues. Trimming cost V 6 bases and J 2 bases; bases outside gene matches: 6.